This TCR beta chain was identified in a study of cytomegalovirus exposure and HLA in healthy donors. Broader study findings: There were around 160 TCR beta chains listed as cytomegalovirus-associated. Rare TCR sequences predominated, though certain public TCRs were found in many donors.

The PCR ran on 60 Vbeta and 13 Jbeta primers. Data came from immunoSEQ multiplex PCR; TCRdb stores just in-frame clones and leaves some out. The repertoire holds approximately 40,000 clones, with roughly 64% as singletons. Germline V CDR1 and CDR2: MNHEY, SVGAGI. V lost 10 bases and J lost 0, with 9 bases in between. This CDR3 region has 12 residues. This clone has more than one count but fewer than ten. The antigen remains unidentified. The source material was PBMCs. The source is a man aged 50-60 years in good health and CMV-seropositive. The chain combines TRBV6-5 with TRBJ1-1; D is unresolved. CDR3 bases: TGTGCCACCCAGAGGATGAACACTGAAGCTTTCTTT. This sequence encodes CATQRMNTEAFF.